A single sample is the source of the 31 T cell receptor beta chains below, sequenced in a study of T-cell memory formation after mild COVID-19. TCRdb reprocessed the 5' RACE reads via MiXCR and lists one record per CDR3 protein. This table holds about 90,000 distinct CDR3 sequences, approximately 13% found once. Sequenced input: PBMCs or a T cell subset sorted from them (not recorded which). The receptors come from an adult woman who had mild COVID-19 (a few samples of this study predate the infection). Cell type and time point are not known.

This clonotype was detected only a few times. The chain couples TRBV29-1 to TRBJ2-1; maybe TRBD1 (6 bases). The V and J ends lost 3 bases and 5 bases respectively, with 11 bases between them. This CDR3 region has 13 residues. CDR1 is SQVTM, CDR2 ANQGSEA, per germline. CDR3 residues: CSVEQGINNEQFF. Here the CDR3 DNA reads TGCAGCGTTGAGCAGGGGATCAACAATGAGCAGTTCTTC.

The chain carries TRBV6-2 or TRBV6-3 and TRBJ2-2; D gene uncertain. From germline, CDR1 is MNHEY and CDR2 SVGEGT. V was pared by 2 bases and J by 2 bases, with 15 bases between. The length of the CDR3 is 17 residues. The CDR3 nucleotides read TGTGCCAGCAGTTACCCCCGATTCGAAGGAAACACCGGGGAGCTGTTTTTT. Translation gives CASSYPRFEGNTGELFF.

The chain joins TRBV6-5 to TRBJ2-7; 7 bases are a match to TRBD2. Germline CDR1 and CDR2: MNHEY and SVGAGI. The CDR3 runs to 15 residues. V lost 0 bases, J lost 4 bases, and 6 bases stayed unmatched. The CDR3 DNA follows: TGTGCCAGCAGTTACTCGATCGGGGGGTTGTACGAGCAGTACTTC. It codes for CASSYSIGGLYEQYF.

This clonotype was detected a few times. This chain joins TRBV7-9 and TRBJ2-1; TRBD2 aligns across 9 bases. After removal of 5 bases from V and 9 bases from J, the junction contained 8 bases not matched to a gene. Germline CDR1 reads SEHNR; CDR2 reads FQNEAQ (reference sequence). This CDR3 has 14 amino acids. In DNA, the CDR3 is TGTGCCAGCAGCCCAGCGGGAGGTCTCCCTGAGCAGTTCTTC. Its protein product is CASSPAGGLPEQFF.

The chain employs TRBV4-1 and TRBJ1-4; D is ambiguous. Trimming removed 0 bases at V and 4 bases at J, with 9 bases between. Germline lookup yields CDR1 MGHRA and CDR2 YSYEKL. This CDR3 comprises 15 residues. CDR3 sequence: CASSQDGEDNEKLFF. CDR3 in DNA: TGCGCCAGCAGCCAAGATGGGGAGGATAATGAAAAACTGTTTTTT.

The V and J genes are TRBV7-9 and TRBJ1-5, with D perhaps matching TRBD1 (5 bases). Between the trimmed V and J ends, which lost 4 bases and 3 bases, there was a span of 16 bases. CDR3 length: 16 residues. CDR1 is SEHNR, CDR2 FQNEAQ, per germline (reference sequence). CDR3 sequence reads: CASSSSERGINQPQHF. CDR3 sequence (DNA): TGTGCCAGCAGCTCCTCCGAGCGGGGGATCAATCAGCCCCAGCATTTT. The whole variable domain, filled in from reference TRBV7-9 and TRBJ1-5, reads DTGVSQNPRHKITKRGQNVTFRCDPISEHNRLYWYRQTLGQGPEFLTYFQNEAQLEKSRLLSDRFSAERPKGSFSTLEIQRTEQGDSAMYLCASSSSERGINQPQHFGDGTRLSIL.

The chain couples TRBV3-1 to TRBJ2-1; a possible D gene is TRBD2 (6 bases). In germline, CDR1 is LGHDT, CDR2 YNNKEL (reference sequence). The CDR3 consists of 16 residues. Trimming pared 4 bases from V and 7 bases from J, leaving 20 bases between. The CDR3 sequence is CASSPEGRLVMNEQFF. In DNA form, the CDR3 reads TGTGCCAGCAGCCCAGAGGGGAGGCTAGTTATGAATGAGCAGTTCTTC.

The rearrangement joins TRBV29-1 to TRBJ2-1, with a tentative D call TRBD1 (6 bases). CDR3 size: 15 residues. V lost 4 bases, J lost 3 bases, and 16 bases lay in between. Germline loops: CDR1 SQVTM, CDR2 ANQGSEA. The CDR3, as DNA: TGCAGCGTTGTAGCCCAGGGGCAGAACTACAATGAGCAGTTCTTC. This sequence encodes CSVVAQGQNYNEQFF.

V and J are TRBV29-1 and TRBJ2-5; D might be TRBD1 or TRBD2, each matching 5 bases. Germline-derived CDR1 and CDR2 are SQVTM and ANQGSEA. This CDR3 region has 13 residues. The V end was cut by 7 bases, the J end by 5 bases, with 17 bases between. CDR3 in DNA: TGCAGCGCCCGGGGCGGGCGCGGGGAGACCCAGTACTTC. Protein sequence: CSARGGRGETQYF.

V is TRBV2 and J is TRBJ2-5; the match to TRBD1 covers 8 bases. The length of the CDR3 is 15 residues. V shed 4 bases, J shed 7 bases, and the junction held 11 bases outside the gene matches. The germline V gene encodes CDR1 SNHLY and CDR2 FYNNEI. CDR3 amino acids: CASSVHRGEHPTQYF. CDR3 nucleotide sequence: TGTGCCAGCAGTGTTCACAGGGGGGAGCATCCGACCCAGTACTTC.

V gene TRBV20-1 combines with J gene TRBJ2-1; 11 positions agree with TRBD2. Germline V gives CDR1 DFQATT, CDR2 SNEGSKA (reference sequence). This CDR3 is built from 18 residues. V lost 0 bases to trimming and J lost 4 bases; unmatched junction nucleotides: 11. Here the CDR3 DNA reads TGCAGTGCTAGAGATCAATATTTAGCGGGGGGGCTGTACAATGAGCAGTTCTTC. Protein: CSARDQYLAGGLYNEQFF.

The CDR3 protein is CASSVGTGATGELFF. CDR3 nucleotides: TGTGCCAGCAGCGTAGGGACAGGAGCGACCGGGGAGCTGTTTTTT. The J gene is TRBJ2-2, the V gene TRBV9; 7 positions match TRBD1. V lost 0 bases and J lost 5; bases outside the gene matches: 4. The CDR3 loop spans 15 amino acids. The germline V gene encodes CDR1 SGDLS and CDR2 YYNGEE.

A few counts support this clonotype. This chain uses TRBV15 with TRBJ1-2; TRBD1 agrees at 8 bases. Germline lookup yields CDR1 LNHNV and CDR2 YYDKDF (reference sequence). The CDR3 is 14 amino acids. V gave up 6 bases and J gave up 2 bases; unmatched junction bases: 5. CDR3 residues: CATSDRGFNYGYTF. CDR3 coding DNA: TGTGCCACCAGTGACAGGGGATTCAACTATGGCTACACCTTC. Variable domain in full (rest from reference TRBV15 and TRBJ1-2): DAMVIQNPRYQVTQFGKPVTLSCSQTLNHNVMYWYQQKSSQAPKLLFHYYDKDFNNEADTPDNFQSRRPNTSFCFLDIRSPGLGDTAMYLCATSDRGFNYGYTFGSGTRLTVV.

The chain carries TRBV9 and TRBJ2-2; D might be TRBD2 (5 bases). CDR1 and CDR2 from the germline V gene are SGDLS and YYNGEE. The CDR3 is 16 amino acids. Deletions cut 4 bases from V and 0 bases from J, with 13 bases between. CDR3 in DNA: TGTGCCAGCAGCTCCAATGAGGGAGCGAACACCGGGGAGCTGTTTTTT. Translating gives CASSSNEGANTGELFF.

The rearrangement joins TRBV29-1 to TRBJ2-3, with 10 bases identical to TRBD2. Trimming took 2 bases from V and 2 from J; bases not matched to a gene: 10. The germline gives CDR1 SQVTM, CDR2 ANQGSEA. The CDR3 is made up of 17 amino acids. The CDR3 nucleotides are TGCAGCGTTGAATGGAGTAGCGGGGGGACCTACACAGATACGCAGTATTTT. Translated, it gives CSVEWSSGGTYTDTQYF.

The chain couples TRBV2 to TRBJ1-5, with no clear D. Trimming cost V 3 bases and J 5 bases, with 14 bases left between them. The CDR3 sequence is 15 residues long. Germline values: CDR1 SNHLY, CDR2 FYNNEI. The CDR3 sequence: CASSDLASEYQPQHF. In nucleotides, the CDR3 is TGTGCCAGCAGTGACTTGGCCTCGGAATATCAGCCCCAGCATTTT. Combining the CDR3 with reference TRBV2 and TRBJ1-5 gives the whole variable domain EPEVTQTPSHQVTQMGQEVILRCVPISNHLYFYWYRQILGQKVEFLVSFYNNEISEKSEIFDDQFSVERPDGSNFTLKIRSTKLEDSAMYFCASSDLASEYQPQHFGDGTRLSIL.

This clonotype was counted a few times. The rearrangement joins TRBV24-1 to TRBJ2-3; tentatively, D is TRBD2 (5 bases). The CDR3 extends over 16 amino acids. The germline gives CDR1 KGHDR, CDR2 SFDVKD. Trimming shortened V by 2 bases and J by 2 bases, and 13 bases separated the two germline ends. As DNA, the CDR3 is TGTGCCACCAGTGATTCAGAGAGGGCCTACACAGATACGCAGTATTTT. It translates to CATSDSERAYTDTQYF.

At least ten counts were recorded for this clonotype. J is TRBJ2-1 and V is TRBV19; TRBD1 or TRBD2 may be the D gene (5 bases each). Trimming removed 3 bases at V and 4 bases at J, with 10 bases between. This CDR3 is built from 14 residues. The germline V gene has CDR1 LNHDA and CDR2 SQIVND (reference sequence). CDR3 coding DNA: TGTGCCAGTAGTATTGGGGGAGATTACAATGAGCAGTTCTTC. Translated, it gives CASSIGGDYNEQFF.

This clonotype was detected a few times. V is TRBV6-5 and J is TRBJ2-5; 7 bases align to TRBD1. Germline trimming cut 8 bases from V and 3 bases from J; bases unmatched to any gene: 3. CDR1 is MNHEY and CDR2 is SVGAGI in the germline V gene. The CDR3 totals 12 residues. The CDR3 coding sequence is TGTGCCAGCCGACAGGGCGAAGAGACCCAGTACTTC. This encodes CASRQGEETQYF.

This clonotype came up a few times. This chain uses TRBV27 with TRBJ1-1; tentatively, D is TRBD1 (6 bases). The V gene's germline CDR1 is MNHEY and CDR2 SMNVEV (reference sequence). V shed 5 bases and J shed 1 base, with 20 bases lying between them. The CDR3 loop spans 17 amino acids. The CDR3 bases are TGTGCCAGCAGTGCCCTCAGGGGCCAGCACGAGAACACTGAAGCTTTCTTT. Translating gives CASSALRGQHENTEAFF.

CDR3 loop: CASSLFGTGAYEQYF. DNA of the CDR3: TGTGCCAGCAGTTTATTCGGGACAGGGGCCTACGAGCAGTACTTC. V is TRBV27 and J is TRBJ2-7; 10 bases are a match to TRBD1. The CDR3 has 15 amino acids. In germline, CDR1 is MNHEY, CDR2 SMNVEV (reference sequence). The V and J ends lost 1 base and 2 bases, in that order; junction bases with no gene match: 2.

J is TRBJ2-2 and V is TRBV4-3; 7 bases match TRBD2. The CDR3 runs 16 residues. The J segment lost 6 bases and the V segment lost 0 bases, leaving 7 bases of the junction unmatched. Germline loops: CDR1 LGHNA, CDR2 YSLEER. CDR3 sequence: CASSQDRGSVSGELFF. In DNA, the CDR3 is TGCGCCAGCAGCCAAGATCGCGGGAGTGTTTCCGGGGAGCTGTTTTTT.

This clonotype came up a few times. The chain has TRBV7-9 and TRBJ2-3; perhaps D is TRBD1 or TRBD2 (5 bases each). CDR1 and CDR2 (germline): SEHNR, FQNEAQ (reference sequence). V gave up 5 bases and J gave up 5 bases, with 17 bases separating them. The CDR3 has 15 residues. CDR3 nucleotide sequence: TGTGCCAGCAGCCGACCCGGGGCCCACAGAGATACGCAGTATTTT. This sequence encodes CASSRPGAHRDTQYF. Drawing the rest from reference TRBV7-9 and TRBJ2-3, the complete variable domain is DTGVSQNPRHKITKRGQNVTFRCDPISEHNRLYWYRQTLGQGPEFLTYFQNEAQLEKSRLLSDRFSAERPKGSFSTLEIQRTEQGDSAMYLCASSRPGAHRDTQYFGPGTRLTVL.

This clonotype has at least ten counts. J is TRBJ2-3 and V is TRBV27; tentatively, D is TRBD2 (6 bases). Trimming shortened V by 2 bases and J by 5 bases, and 11 bases separated the two germline ends. Per germline, CDR1 MNHEY and CDR2 SMNVEV (reference sequence). CDR3 length: 14 residues. The chain's CDR3 is CASSLTGVLDTQYF. The CDR3 bases are TGTGCCAGCAGTTTAACGGGAGTGTTAGATACGCAGTATTTT.

This clonotype was picked up a small number of times. The rearrangement joins TRBV24-1 to TRBJ1-5, with TRBD1 matching over 10 bases. This CDR3 is built from 17 residues. Trimming at V came to 4 bases and at J to 1 base, leaving 6 bases not matched to a gene. Germline CDR1 is KGHDR and CDR2 is SFDVKD. The CDR3 DNA is TGTGCCACCAGTGACCCGAGACAGGGGGCGAGCAATCAGCCCCAGCATTTT. It is translated as CATSDPRQGASNQPQHF.

This clonotype was detected many times. At one of its ends the junction is not consistent with the germline gene, which may arise from a read error. The rearrangement links TRBV7-7 to TRBJ1-1, with 11 bases matching TRBD1. From germline, CDR1 is SSHAT and CDR2 FNYEAQ (reference sequence). The CDR3 is made up of 16 amino acids. The CDR3 loop reads CASRPPSRTGGSEAFF. CDR3 nucleotide sequence: TGTGCTAGCAGACCGCCGAGCAGGACAGGGGGCTCTGAAGCTTTCTTT.

V usage is TRBV20-1 and J usage is TRBJ2-2; either TRBD1 or TRBD2 may supply D (5 bases each). Trimming shortened V by 6 bases and J by 2 bases, and 16 bases separated the two germline ends. The CDR3 is made up of 15 amino acids. In germline, CDR1 is DFQATT, CDR2 SNEGSKA (reference sequence). The DNA of the CDR3 is TGCAGTGCCCGGCCCGGGGCCGATAACACCGGGGAGCTGTTTTTT. This encodes CSARPGADNTGELFF.

The chain recombines TRBV6-4 with TRBJ1-5, with 11 positions matching TRBD1. Germline-derived CDR1 and CDR2 are MRHNA and SNTAGT. The CDR3 length is 18 residues. V was pared by 5 bases and J by 2 bases, with 11 bases of the junction left unmatched. The CDR3 DNA sequence: TGTGCCAGCAGTCAACTACGGACAGGGGGCAATGGCAATCAGCCCCAGCATTTT. Translated: CASSQLRTGGNGNQPQHF.

This clonotype has a handful of counts. The chain uses TRBV20-1 and TRBJ2-7; 8 nucleotides align to TRBD2. V trimming: 3 bases; J trimming: 2 bases; junction bases outside the gene matches: 6. Germline lookup yields CDR1 DFQATT and CDR2 SNEGSKA (reference sequence). This CDR3 spans 14 amino acids. CDR3 amino acids: CSARSLAVTYEQYF. The CDR3 nucleotides read TGCAGTGCTAGGTCACTAGCGGTGACCTACGAGCAGTACTTC.

This chain links TRBV29-1 with TRBJ2-7; D unclear. The CDR3 contains 14 residues. V was cut by 0 bases and J by 2 bases, with 11 bases left in between. Germline CDR1 SQVTM, CDR2 ANQGSEA. CDR3: CSVEDKKGTYEQYF. CDR3 DNA: TGCAGCGTTGAAGATAAAAAGGGAACCTACGAGCAGTACTTC.

V and J are TRBV7-9 and TRBJ1-6; 8 bases match TRBD1. The length of the CDR3 is 15 residues. Germline V gives CDR1 SEHNR, CDR2 FQNEAQ (reference sequence). Trimming took 1 base from V and 7 from J; bases not matched to a gene: 3. CDR3 DNA: TGTGCCAGCAGCTTAGTTCAGGGGGCCAATTCACCCCTCCACTTT. It specifies CASSLVQGANSPLHF. The full variable domain, its missing parts supplied by reference TRBV7-9 and TRBJ1-6, is DTGVSQNPRHKITKRGQNVTFRCDPISEHNRLYWYRQTLGQGPEFLTYFQNEAQLEKSRLLSDRFSAERPKGSFSTLEIQRTEQGDSAMYLCASSLVQGANSPLHFGNGTRLTVT.